A single sample gave rise to the 13 T cell receptor beta chains below, sequenced in a study of regulatory T cells in long-lasting Graves disease. Combining iRepertoire HTBI primers with Arm-PCR of CDR3 regions, the authors built TCR beta libraries. MiXCR, applied by TCRdb to the multiplex PCR reads, yields one record per CDR3 protein. Seen here are over 350,000 distinct CDR3 sequences, around 15% observed once, and the top ten hold about 15%. Time point specified: newly diagnosed GD, antithyroid drugs for less than 3 months. PBMC-extracted RNA yielded the TCR library. Separately, the same data were catalogued under a study of T cells in Graves' hyperthyroidism and ophthalmopathy.

This sample comprised peripheral blood mononuclear cells (PBMCs), obtained at new diagnosis, from a patient treated with antithyroid drugs. The receptors stem from a woman between 45 and 60 years old with Graves disease.

Many counts were recorded for this clonotype. This chain links TRBV30 with TRBJ1-2; a weak D match, TRBD1 (6 bases). Germline V gene sequence: CDR1 GTSNPN, CDR2 SVGIG (reference sequence). The CDR3 has 15 residues. V gave up 3 bases and J gave up 0 bases, with 14 bases separating them. The CDR3 sequence is CAWSLGGASNYGYTF. Written as DNA, the CDR3 is TGTGCCTGGAGCCTGGGGGGGGCGTCTAACTATGGCTACACCTTC.

This clonotype was recorded a few times. The rearrangement joins TRBV5-1 to TRBJ1-1, with a possible D match to TRBD1 (5 bases). The CDR3 is 15 residues long. With 4 bases removed from V and 1 base from J, the gap between germline ends came to 14 bases. Per the germline V gene, CDR1 is SGHRS and CDR2 is YFSETQ. The chain's CDR3 is CASSAGTVENTEAFF. The CDR3 DNA reads TGCGCCAGCAGCGCGGGGACCGTCGAGAACACTGAAGCTTTCTTT.

For this clonotype: One base away lies a much larger clone, so this may be a sequencing read error. The J gene is TRBJ2-2, the V gene TRBV11-2; 10 bases map to TRBD1. The CDR3 sequence is 16 residues long. Per germline, CDR1 SGHAT and CDR2 FQNNGV. The CDR3 DNA reads as TGTGTCAGCAGCCCTCGACAGGGGGCCAACACCGGGGAGCTGTTTTTT. It encodes CVSSPRQGANTGELFF.

This clonotype was seen at least ten times. The chain carries TRBV7-2 and TRBJ2-7; the match to TRBD2 covers 10 bases. The CDR3 is 15 residues long. V lost 2 bases and J lost 2; bases outside the gene matches: 3. Germline-derived CDR1 and CDR2 are SGHTA and FQGNSA. CDR3 bases: TGTGCCAGCAGCTTACCAGCGGGAGGGCCCTACGAGCAGTACTTC. It encodes CASSLPAGGPYEQYF.

At least ten counts were recorded for this clonotype. This chain joins TRBV7-9 and TRBJ2-5; no reliable D call. V gave up 0 bases and J gave up 3 bases, with 17 bases separating them. The CDR3 is 17 residues long. CDR1 and CDR2 from the germline V gene are SEHNR and FQNEAQ (reference sequence). CDR3 sequence: CASSLAKLGKLEETQYF. The CDR3, as DNA: TGTGCCAGCAGCTTAGCGAAATTAGGGAAACTCGAAGAGACCCAGTACTTC.

This chain connects TRBV28 to TRBJ2-2; 9 nucleotides agree with TRBD1. Germline lookup yields CDR1 MDHEN and CDR2 SYDVKM. The CDR3 runs 17 residues. V shed 3 bases, J shed 3 bases, and the junction held 8 bases outside the gene matches. CDR3 sequence: CASSFLQGAAYTGELFF. The CDR3 DNA sequence: TGTGCCAGCAGTTTCCTACAGGGGGCTGCTTACACCGGGGAGCTGTTTTTT.

This clonotype was seen only a few times. V gene TRBV5-5 combines with J gene TRBJ2-1; 13 bases match TRBD2. Unmatched junction bases numbered 5, after V lost 4 bases and J lost 4 bases. CDR1 SGHKS and CDR2 YYEKEE come from the germline V gene (reference sequence). The CDR3 covers 16 residues. CDR3 DNA sequence: TGTGCCAGCAGCCGGACTAGCGGGAGAGATTACAATGAGCAGTTCTTC. Translating it yields CASSRTSGRDYNEQFF.

This clonotype was detected ten times or more. This chain joins TRBV30 and TRBJ1-1; unclear D gene. The CDR3 sequence is 13 residues long. Germline loops: CDR1 GTSNPN, CDR2 SVGIG (reference sequence). The germline V and J ends were trimmed by 0 bases and 3 bases, with 8 bases remaining between them. The CDR3 region has the DNA TGTGCCTGGAGTGTAAGGGCCGACACTGAAGCTTTCTTT. Encoded protein: CAWSVRADTEAFF.

This clonotype showed up many times. The chain combines TRBV6-1 with TRBJ2-7, with TRBD1 matching over 9 bases. V gave up 7 bases and J gave up 1 base; unmatched junction bases: 5. Germline CDR1 reads MNHNS; CDR2 reads SASEGT. This CDR3 region has 14 residues. The CDR3 DNA sequence: TGTGCCAGCATCGACAGGGGGGATTCCTACGAGCAGTACTTC. Amino acids: CASIDRGDSYEQYF.

J is TRBJ2-7 and V is TRBV5-1; D is perhaps TRBD2 (5 bases). The CDR3 runs 15 residues. Trimming removed 4 bases from V and 1 base from J, with 15 bases in between. CDR1 SGHRS and CDR2 YFSETQ come from the germline V gene. CDR3 region: CASSKSRTESYEQYF. DNA of the CDR3: TGCGCCAGCAGCAAAAGCAGGACTGAATCCTACGAGCAGTACTTC.

This clonotype appeared many times. The V call is TRBV28, the J call TRBJ2-1; D is uncertain. CDR3 size: 11 residues. CDR1 is MDHEN, CDR2 SYDVKM, per germline. Trimming stripped 4 bases from V and 8 bases from J, with 6 bases between. The CDR3, as DNA: TGTGCCAGCAGTTGGGAATATGAGCAGTTCTTC. It is translated as CASSWEYEQFF.

The J gene is TRBJ2-2, the V gene TRBV6-2 or TRBV6-3; 11 nucleotides line up with TRBD2. Trimming removed 5 bases from V and 2 bases from J; junction bases left unmatched: 10. The germline V gene has CDR1 MNHEY and CDR2 SVGEGT. This CDR3 is 18 amino acids long. DNA of the CDR3: TGTGCCAGCAGTGCAGGTTTCGGACTAGCGGGTAACACCGGGGAGCTGTTTTTT. Protein: CASSAGFGLAGNTGELFF.

This clonotype appeared a single time. A much more abundant neighbour one base away suggests this may be a read error. This sequence joins TRBV7-8 and TRBJ1-2; D perhaps matches TRBD1 (6 bases). Trimming left V 4 bases short and J 1 base short, with 19 bases between. CDR1 and CDR2 (germline): SGHVS, FQNEAQ. The CDR3 has 17 amino acids. The CDR3, as DNA: TGTGCCAGCAGCTATTCCGGGACATGGCAAGTTAACTATGGCTACACCTTC. This gives the protein CASSYSGTWQVNYGYTF.